This T cell receptor (beta chain) derives from a study of shared clonotypes between healthy human individuals. Turning to this clone: The antigen remains unidentified.

Germline assignment: CDR1 SEHNR and CDR2 FQNEAQ (reference sequence). V gave up 6 bases and J gave up 6 bases, with 8 bases separating them. The CDR3 has 12 amino acids. Profiled with immunoSEQ multiplex PCR; TCRdb holds only in-frame clones, not every one. In the table there are millions of clones, approximately 94% of which are singletons. CD45RO-negative cells were positively selected for CCR7, leaving out terminally differentiated effector memory CD45RA+ cells. Findings and caveats of the study: Non-shared clonotypes displayed generation probabilities falling below those of clonotypes present in all four donors.

The gene calls are TRBV7-9 and TRBJ2-2; no reliable D call. This receptor was identified in a man aged 18 to 29 in good health. Some clones in this sample may be carry-over from other donors' samples. The sample taken for sequencing was naive CD8+ T cells from PBMCs. CDR3 sequence: CASRRSAGELFF. CDR3 DNA: TGTGCCAGCAGGCGTTCCGCCGGGGAGCTGTTTTTT.